The 17 T cell receptor beta chains below all came from one sample that was sequenced in a study of OX40 agonist ivuxolimab in advanced cancers. Generated by immunoSEQ multiplex PCR, the TCRdb table keeps only in-frame clones and is missing some. The sample shows 20,000 to 25,000 clones, 84% of them seen only once. The sample here was CD4+ or CD8+ T cells sorted from blood, taken in a trial of the OX40 agonist ivuxolimab. Source of these receptors: an adult with an advanced solid tumor such as melanoma, head and neck, liver or kidney cancer.

This clone was seen just once. V is TRBV6-6 and J is TRBJ1-2, with D hard to call. The CDR3 sequence is 13 residues long. V dropped 4 bases and J dropped 4 bases, with 10 bases sitting between them. Germline CDR1 MNHNY, CDR2 SVGAGI (reference sequence). CDR3 in amino acids: CASSLGRTYGYTF. Here the CDR3 DNA reads TGTGCCAGCAGTTTGGGCAGGACCTATGGCTACACCTTC.

The chain carries TRBV19 and TRBJ1-1, with no clear D. Trimming took off 5 bases at V and 3 bases at J, with 16 bases between the two ends. The germline V gene has CDR1 LNHDA and CDR2 SQIVND (reference sequence). The CDR3 spans 15 residues. The CDR3 DNA follows: TGTGCCAGTAGTCCGCGGGGAGGGAGGGACACTGAAGCTTTCTTT. Translating gives CASSPRGGRDTEAFF. Together with reference TRBV19 and TRBJ1-1, the CDR3 gives the full variable domain: DGGITQSPKYLFRKEGQNVTLSCEQNLNHDAMYWYRQDPGQGLRLIYYSQIVNDFQKGDIAEGYSVSREKKESFPLTVTSAQKNPTAFYLCASSPRGGRDTEAFFGQGTRLTVV.

The chain combines TRBV6-5 with TRBJ1-1; 7 nucleotides line up with TRBD1. After removal of 6 bases from V and 0 bases from J, the junction contained 4 bases not matched to a gene. Germline V CDR1 and CDR2: MNHEY, SVGAGI. CDR3 size: 14 residues. The CDR3 here is CASRTGTVNTEAFF. The CDR3 nucleotides read TGTGCCAGCAGAACAGGGACAGTGAACACTGAAGCTTTCTTT.

The chain is built from TRBV4-1 and TRBJ1-2; 9 bases line up with TRBD1. The CDR3 contains 15 residues. CDR1 is MGHRA and CDR2 is YSYEKL in the germline V gene. With V trimmed by 0 bases and J by 7 bases, 6 bases remained unmatched. The CDR3 region is CASSQEGTGLGGYTF. The CDR3 DNA follows: TGCGCCAGCAGCCAAGAGGGGACAGGGTTGGGTGGCTACACCTTC.

The chain carries TRBV15 and TRBJ2-7; D might be TRBD1 or TRBD2, each matching 5 bases. Trimming shortened V by 8 bases and J by 9 bases, and 14 bases separated the two germline ends. The germline CDR1 and CDR2 sequences are LNHNV and YYDKDF (reference sequence). CDR3 length equals 11 residues. The DNA for the CDR3 is TGTGCCACCGGGACGGGCCTGGGGCAGTACTTC. Protein sequence: CATGTGLGQYF.

J is TRBJ2-7 and V is TRBV4-2; the D is unclear. Per the germline V gene, CDR1 is LGHNA and CDR2 is YNFKEQ. V shed 5 bases and J shed 0 bases, with 2 bases lying between them. This CDR3 spans 11 amino acids. CDR3 in DNA: TGTGCCAGCAGCAGCTCCTACGAGCAGTACTTC. It translates to CASSSSYEQYF.

This chain joins TRBV2 and TRBJ1-4, with D tentatively TRBD1 (6 bases). The CDR3 totals 14 residues. V was cut by 6 bases and J by 0 bases, with 8 bases left in between. Per germline, CDR1 SNHLY and CDR2 FYNNEI. CDR3 DNA: TGTGCCAGCAGGGACAGATCAACTAATGAAAAACTGTTTTTT. It yields the protein CASRDRSTNEKLFF.

This chain uses TRBV5-1 with TRBJ2-5, with D unclear. The V gene's germline CDR1 is SGHRS and CDR2 YFSETQ. Trimming removed 0 bases at V and 4 bases at J, with 4 bases between. CDR3 length: 12 amino acids. In nucleotides, the CDR3 is TGCGCCAGCAGCTTGGAGGGAGAGACCCAGTACTTC. This sequence encodes CASSLEGETQYF.

The chain is built from TRBV5-1 and TRBJ2-1; D remains unclear. The germline V and J ends were trimmed by 1 base and 6 bases, with 8 bases remaining between them. The CDR3 extends over 13 amino acids. Germline V gives CDR1 SGHRS, CDR2 YFSETQ. In DNA form, the CDR3 reads TGCGCCAGCAGCTTGACTGGTCCCAATGAGCAGTTCTTC. This gives the protein CASSLTGPNEQFF.

This clone was seen only a few times. The CDR3 spells CASSTQGAGANVLTF. Written as DNA, the CDR3 is TGTGCCAGCAGTACTCAGGGGGCTGGGGCCAACGTCCTGACTTTC. This chain links TRBV9 with TRBJ2-6, with 7 bases lining up with TRBD1. V gave up 5 bases and J gave up 2 bases; unmatched junction bases: 4. The CDR3 totals 15 residues. Germline V gene lookup returns CDR1 SGDLS and CDR2 YYNGEE.

The chain carries TRBV6-6 and TRBJ1-1, with D perhaps matching TRBD1 (6 bases). The germline gives CDR1 MNHNY, CDR2 SVGAGI (reference sequence). V gave up 2 bases and J gave up 1 base, with 14 bases separating them. The CDR3 has 16 amino acids. In nucleotides, the CDR3 is TGTGCCAGCAGTTACGGTCTAACAGGGAGGAACACTGAAGCTTTCTTT. Translating gives CASSYGLTGRNTEAFF.

The chain uses TRBV9 and TRBJ2-5; D unresolved. Germline assignment: CDR1 SGDLS and CDR2 YYNGEE. The CDR3 length is 12 residues. Trimming left V 4 bases short and J 0 bases short, with 4 bases between. CDR3 nucleotide sequence: TGTGCCAGCAGCTATAACCAAGAGACCCAGTACTTC. This gives the protein CASSYNQETQYF.

V gene TRBV5-1 combines with J gene TRBJ2-3; 9 bases align to TRBD2. The trim removed 1 base at V and 0 bases at J, leaving 9 bases unmatched. Per the germline V gene, CDR1 is SGHRS and CDR2 is YFSETQ. CDR3 size: 18 residues. CDR3 amino acids: CASSLRLAGALSTDTQYF. Here the CDR3 DNA reads TGCGCCAGCAGCTTGCGGTTAGCGGGGGCCCTTAGCACAGATACGCAGTATTTT.

The genes are TRBV6-6 and TRBJ2-7; no definite D call. The CDR3 is 13 amino acids. Germline loops: CDR1 MNHNY, CDR2 SVGAGI (reference sequence). V was trimmed by 0 bases and J by 2 bases, leaving 5 bases between them. CDR3 nucleotides: TGTGCCAGCAGTTACTCAAGCACCTACGAGCAGTACTTC. Encoded protein: CASSYSSTYEQYF.

The chain recombines TRBV6-5 with TRBJ1-3; D is perhaps TRBD1 (5 bases). The germline CDR1 and CDR2 sequences are MNHEY and SVGAGI. The CDR3 is 13 amino acids. Trimming pared 6 bases from V and 6 bases from J, leaving 12 bases between. The CDR3 here is CASSQTATNTIYF. DNA of the CDR3: TGTGCCAGCAGCCAGACAGCCACAAACACCATATATTTT.

This chain joins TRBV2 and TRBJ1-1; TRBD1 matches at 7 bases. This CDR3 is 13 amino acids long. CDR1 SNHLY and CDR2 FYNNEI come from the germline V gene. V shed 5 bases, J shed 11 bases, and the junction held 11 bases outside the gene matches. The CDR3 DNA is TGTGCCAGCAGTCGGACAGGCCCCGGAGGGGCTTTCTTT. Amino acid sequence: CASSRTGPGGAFF. The full variable domain, completed using reference TRBV2 and TRBJ1-1, is EPEVTQTPSHQVTQMGQEVILRCVPISNHLYFYWYRQILGQKVEFLVSFYNNEISEKSEIFDDQFSVERPDGSNFTLKIRSTKLEDSAMYFCASSRTGPGGAFFGQGTRLTVV.

The chain recombines TRBV5-5 with TRBJ2-1, with 10 bases matching TRBD2. CDR1 is SGHKS and CDR2 is YYEKEE in the germline V gene (reference sequence). The CDR3 runs 16 residues. Unmatched junction bases numbered 4, after V lost 0 bases and J lost 4 bases. The CDR3 DNA is TGTGCCAGCAGCTTGGAGGGTAGCGGGGGGTACAATGAGCAGTTCTTC. This encodes CASSLEGSGGYNEQFF. The variable domain in full, with the rest retrieved from reference TRBV5-5 and TRBJ2-1, is DAGVTQSPTHLIKTRGQQVTLRCSPISGHKSVSWYQQVLGQGPQFIFQYYEKEERGRGNFPDRFSARQFPNYSSELNVNALLLGDSALYLCASSLEGSGGYNEQFFGPGTRLTVL.